This entry is about one T cell receptor beta chain. TCRdb's copy holds only in-frame clones and misses some; the assay was immunoSEQ multiplex PCR. Seen here are roughly 220,000 clones, 88% observed once, and the top ten hold roughly 2.6%. This specimen comes from a study of blood T cell repertoires in COVID-19. Looking at the study overall: T cells, B-cell-depleted T cells, or PBMCs supplied cDNA or gDNA.

Cohort allocation depended upon clinical history that participants reported. The CDR3 sequence is 14 residues long. Germline assignment: CDR1 SGDLS and CDR2 YYNGEE. The trim removed 4 bases at V and 3 bases at J, leaving 4 bases unmatched. The chain is built from TRBV9 and TRBJ1-1; 9 nucleotides agree with TRBD1. This receptor was obtained from a young woman who had recovered from COVID-19. The sequencing sample was made of PBMCs or T cells enriched from blood (not recorded which). The CDR3 loop reads CASSSRTGDTEAFF. The CDR3 coding sequence is TGTGCCAGCAGCTCCCGGACAGGGGACACTGAAGCTTTCTTT.